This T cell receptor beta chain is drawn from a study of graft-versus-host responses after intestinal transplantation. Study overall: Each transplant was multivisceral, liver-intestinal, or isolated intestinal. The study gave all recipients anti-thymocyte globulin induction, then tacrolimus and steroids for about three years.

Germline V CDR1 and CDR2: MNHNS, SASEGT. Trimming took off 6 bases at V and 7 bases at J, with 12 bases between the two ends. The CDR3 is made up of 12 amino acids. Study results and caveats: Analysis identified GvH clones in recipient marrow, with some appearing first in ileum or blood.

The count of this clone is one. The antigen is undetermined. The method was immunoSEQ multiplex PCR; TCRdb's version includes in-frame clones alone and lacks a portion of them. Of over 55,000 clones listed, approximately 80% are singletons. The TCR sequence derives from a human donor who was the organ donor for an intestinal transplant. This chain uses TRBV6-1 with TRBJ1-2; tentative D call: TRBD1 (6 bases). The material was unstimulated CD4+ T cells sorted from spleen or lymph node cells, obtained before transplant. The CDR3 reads CASRGGGVGYTF. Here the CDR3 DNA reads TGTGCCAGCAGGGGCGGGGGCGTTGGCTACACCTTC.